This TCR beta chain was sequenced during a study of glioma-infiltrating T cells. Findings and caveats of the study: Above-expected tissue-blood divergence occurred in all gliomas, most in low-grade ones.

V lost 5 bases and J 5 bases, leaving 18 bases between the germline ends. In germline, CDR1 is SGHAT, CDR2 FQNNGV. The CDR3 extends over 15 amino acids. In this sample, this clonotype is medium-sized. Its antigen is not identified. The iRepertoire nested amplicon-rescue multiplex PCR amplified TCR alpha and beta CDR3s from RNA. One-step reverse transcription and amplification started from about 100-400 ng of tissue mRNA or PBMC total RNA. Each CDR3 protein gets one entry after TCRdb re-called the multiplex PCR reads with MiXCR. The data show about 4,900 distinct CDR3 sequences, roughly 32% seen once. The chain couples TRBV11-2 to TRBJ2-5; maybe TRBD1 (7 bases). The sample comprised glioma tissue, nonneoplastic brain tissue, or PBMCs (not recorded which). The sequence derives from a human donor with low-grade glioma or glioblastoma, undergoing nonglioma brain surgery, or in good health (not recorded which). The CDR3 coding sequence is TGTGCCAGCAGCGTTCAGGGGGGACCGATCGAGACCCAGTACTTC. This codes for CASSVQGGPIETQYF. The variable domain in full, with the rest retrieved from reference TRBV11-2 and TRBJ2-5, is EAGVAQSPRYKIIEKRQSVAFWCNPISGHATLYWYQQILGQGPKLLIQFQNNGVVDDSQLPKDRFSAERLKGVDSTLKIQPAKLEDSAVYLCASSVQGGPIETQYFGPGTRLLVL.